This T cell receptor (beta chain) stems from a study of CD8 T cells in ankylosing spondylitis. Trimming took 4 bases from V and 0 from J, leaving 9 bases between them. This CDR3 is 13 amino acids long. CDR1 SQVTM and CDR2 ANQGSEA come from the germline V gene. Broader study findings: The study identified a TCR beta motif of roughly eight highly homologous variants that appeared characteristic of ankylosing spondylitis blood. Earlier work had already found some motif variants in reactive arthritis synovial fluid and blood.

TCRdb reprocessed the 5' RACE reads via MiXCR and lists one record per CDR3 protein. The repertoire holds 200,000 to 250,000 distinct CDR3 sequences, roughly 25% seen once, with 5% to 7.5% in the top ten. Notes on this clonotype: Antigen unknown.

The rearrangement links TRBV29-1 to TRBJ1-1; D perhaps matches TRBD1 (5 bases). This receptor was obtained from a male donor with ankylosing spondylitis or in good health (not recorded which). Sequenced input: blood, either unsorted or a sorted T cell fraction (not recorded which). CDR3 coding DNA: TGCAGCGTTGGTGGGGCCGTGAACACTGAAGCTTTCTTT. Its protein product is CSVGGAVNTEAFF. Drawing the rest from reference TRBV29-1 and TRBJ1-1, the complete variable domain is SAVISQKPSRDICQRGTSLTIQCQVDSQVTMMFWYRQQPGQSLTLIATANQGSEATYESGFVIDKFPISRPNLTFSTLTVSNMSPEDSSIYLCSVGGAVNTEAFFGQGTRLTVV.